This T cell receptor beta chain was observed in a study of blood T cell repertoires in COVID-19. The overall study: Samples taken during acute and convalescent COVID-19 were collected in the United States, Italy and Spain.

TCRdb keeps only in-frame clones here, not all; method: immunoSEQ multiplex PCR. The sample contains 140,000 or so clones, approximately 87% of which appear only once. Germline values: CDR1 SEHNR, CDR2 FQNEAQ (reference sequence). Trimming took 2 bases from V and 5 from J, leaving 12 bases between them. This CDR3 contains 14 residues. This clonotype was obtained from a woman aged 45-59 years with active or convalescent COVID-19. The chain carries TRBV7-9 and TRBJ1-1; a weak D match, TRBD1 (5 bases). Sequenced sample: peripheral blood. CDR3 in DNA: TGTGCCAGCAGCTTACGGGGGGTAGGTACTGAAGCTTTCTTT. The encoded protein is CASSLRGVGTEAFF.